These 17 T cell receptor beta chains originate from one sample sequenced in a study of T cells after yellow fever vaccination. TCRdb re-derived calls from the 5' RACE reads in MiXCR, one entry per CDR3 protein. The repertoire holds a few hundred thousand distinct CDR3 sequences, with 8% to 9.5% as singletons. Here the sequenced sample was PBMCs, taken approximately 40 days after the first yellow fever vaccination. Receptors were obtained from a man in his late teens or twenties who received the YFV17D yellow fever vaccine.

This clonotype has just a few counts. CDR3 DNA sequence: TGCAGCGTTGTCTACCCGACAGGGGATTGGGAGCAGTACTTC. Translating gives CSVVYPTGDWEQYF. This sequence joins TRBV29-1 and TRBJ2-7; TRBD1 matches at 8 bases. The CDR3 loop spans 14 amino acids. V trimming: 4 bases; J trimming: 7 bases; junction bases outside the gene matches: 12. The germline CDR1 and CDR2 sequences are SQVTM and ANQGSEA.

This clonotype came up many times. The CDR3 bases are TGTGCCAGCAGCCTCGGAGTAGCGGGCACAGATACGCAGTATTTT. It codes for CASSLGVAGTDTQYF. V is TRBV11-2 and J is TRBJ2-3, with D possibly TRBD2 on 6 matching bases. The germline V gene encodes CDR1 SGHAT and CDR2 FQNNGV. V was pared by 5 bases and J by 1 base, with 13 bases between. The CDR3 spans 15 residues.

This clonotype was recorded a few times. V gene TRBV11-2 combines with J gene TRBJ2-3, with D possibly being TRBD1 (6 bases). There are 16 residues in the CDR3. The germline V gene encodes CDR1 SGHAT and CDR2 FQNNGV. The ends were cut back, 5 bases at V and 1 base at J, with 16 bases in the middle. CDR3 nucleotide sequence: TGTGCCAGCAGCACCAACACAGGGATCGGCACAGATACGCAGTATTTT. It codes for CASSTNTGIGTDTQYF.

There are a few counts of this clonotype. The genes are TRBV5-6 and TRBJ1-1; D not certain. Germline lookup yields CDR1 SGHDT and CDR2 YYEEEE. V was trimmed by 0 bases and J by 1 base, leaving 10 bases between them. The CDR3 has 15 residues. CDR3 sequence: CASSLAGEGNTEAFF. The CDR3 bases are TGTGCCAGCAGCTTGGCCGGGGAGGGGAACACTGAAGCTTTCTTT.

This clonotype was counted only a few times. The chain uses TRBV5-4 and TRBJ1-6; no firm D call. The V and J ends lost 5 bases and 13 bases respectively, with 13 bases between them. Germline CDR1 and CDR2: SGHNT and YYREEE (reference sequence). The CDR3 length is 12 residues. The DNA for the CDR3 is TGTGCCAGCAGAGCGCCAGATGGTCCCCTCCACTTT. This gives the protein CASRAPDGPLHF. The full variable domain, its missing parts supplied by reference TRBV5-4 and TRBJ1-6, is ETGVTQSPTHLIKTRGQQVTLRCSSQSGHNTVSWYQQALGQGPQFIFQYYREEENGRGNFPPRFSGLQFPNYSSELNVNALELDDSALYLCASRAPDGPLHFGNGTRLTVT.

This clonotype appeared a few times. This sequence joins TRBV25-1 and TRBJ2-7, with 10 bases lining up with TRBD2. Germline CDR1 is MGHDK and CDR2 is SYGVNS. CDR3 size: 16 residues. The J segment lost 2 bases and the V segment lost 1 base, leaving 5 bases of the junction unmatched. CDR3 sequence (DNA): TGTGCCAGCAGTGAATCGGCTAGCGGGGGTCCCTACGAGCAGTACTTC. This sequence encodes CASSESASGGPYEQYF.

This clonotype has just a few counts. The CDR3, as DNA: TGTGCCAGCAGCTTAGCGGTGGACTACGGGGCGGATACGCAGTATTTT. Its protein is CASSLAVDYGADTQYF. The chain is built from TRBV7-2 and TRBJ2-3; TRBD2 is a possible D gene (6 bases). Trimming shortened V by 0 bases and J by 6 bases, and 16 bases separated the two germline ends. This CDR3 contains 16 residues. In germline, CDR1 is SGHTA, CDR2 FQGNSA.

This clonotype turned up a few times. The J gene is TRBJ1-1, the V gene TRBV20-1, with D possibly being TRBD1 (6 bases). Germline V gives CDR1 DFQATT, CDR2 SNEGSKA (reference sequence). The CDR3 contains 14 residues. The V and J ends lost 1 base and 5 bases respectively, with 14 bases between them. CDR3 in amino acids: CSARVPGGGTEAFF. The CDR3 coding sequence is TGCAGTGCTAGAGTCCCCGGGGGCGGGACTGAAGCTTTCTTT.

The rearrangement joins TRBV20-1 to TRBJ2-7; 9 bases map to TRBD1. The J segment lost 9 bases and the V segment lost 5 bases, leaving 11 bases of the junction unmatched. The CDR3 runs to 13 residues. Germline-derived CDR1 and CDR2 are DFQATT and SNEGSKA (reference sequence). The CDR3 DNA reads TGCAGTGCTCCCGGTGGGGACAGGGTGGTGCAGTACGTC. Encoded protein: CSAPGGDRVVQYV.

This clonotype has more than one count but fewer than ten. The rearrangement joins TRBV12-3 or TRBV12-4 to TRBJ2-1, with TRBD2 matching 11 bases. The V gene end was trimmed by 8 bases and the J gene end by 0 bases; junction bases not matched to a gene: 15. This CDR3 is 19 amino acids long. CDR3 nucleotide sequence: TGTGCCAGCGCCTTAGTGGCTAGCGGGGGGCCTAGCTCCTACAATGAGCAGTTCTTC. It translates to CASALVASGGPSSYNEQFF.

The CDR3 nucleotides are TGTGCCAGTAGTCAATGGGGCGGGCGAGACAATGAGCAGTTCTTC. This sequence encodes CASSQWGGRDNEQFF. The V gene is TRBV19, the J gene TRBJ2-1; D tentatively reads TRBD1 or TRBD2 (5 bases each). The CDR3 runs to 15 residues. CDR1 and CDR2 from the germline V gene are LNHDA and SQIVND (reference sequence). V was pared by 5 bases and J by 5 bases, with 16 bases between.

This clonotype was seen repeatedly, ten times or more. The chain is built from TRBV5-5 and TRBJ1-6; 8 bases map to TRBD1. The CDR3 has 15 residues. The J segment lost 6 bases and the V segment lost 4 bases, leaving 6 bases of the junction unmatched. Germline loops: CDR1 SGHKS, CDR2 YYEKEE (reference sequence). The CDR3 DNA is TGTGCCAGCAGCATTGGACAGGGACCTAATTCACCCCTCCACTTT. Translated, it gives CASSIGQGPNSPLHF.

There are a few counts of this clonotype. J is TRBJ2-1 and V is TRBV5-1, with 10 positions matching TRBD2. The CDR3 consists of 16 residues. Germline assignment: CDR1 SGHRS and CDR2 YFSETQ. V trimming: 2 bases; J trimming: 2 bases; junction bases outside the gene matches: 4. DNA for the CDR3: TGCGCCAGCAGCTTTAGAAGCGGGGGGGCCTACAATGAGCAGTTCTTC. Its translation is CASSFRSGGAYNEQFF.

This clonotype was seen only a few times. This chain uses TRBV6-5 with TRBJ2-2; perhaps TRBD2 as D (6 bases). V shed 6 bases and J shed 8 bases, with 10 bases lying between them. The CDR3 runs 12 residues. Germline loops: CDR1 MNHEY, CDR2 SVGAGI. CDR3 protein: CASSWAGGELFF. The CDR3 bases are TGTGCCAGCAGCTGGGCGGGGGGGGAGCTGTTTTTT.

The chain uses TRBV9 and TRBJ2-1; possibly TRBD2 for D (6 bases). This CDR3 comprises 13 residues. The germline gives CDR1 SGDLS, CDR2 YYNGEE. With 3 bases removed from V and 10 bases from J, the gap between germline ends came to 14 bases. CDR3 sequence (DNA): TGTGCCAGCAGCGCCTCGGTTGGAGGGGAGCAGTTCTTC. As protein: CASSASVGGEQFF.

This clonotype was seen a few times. The chain employs TRBV7-8 and TRBJ2-7; the D gene is possibly TRBD2 (7 bases). V lost 7 bases, J lost 0 bases, and 13 bases lay in between. Germline V gene sequence: CDR1 SGHVS, CDR2 FQNEAQ. The CDR3 runs 14 residues. This chain's CDR3 is CASTKGGRSYEQYF. Here the CDR3 DNA reads TGTGCCAGCACCAAGGGGGGGCGCTCCTACGAGCAGTACTTC.

This clonotype came up many times. The V and J genes are TRBV5-1 and TRBJ1-4; D is undetermined. V dropped 0 bases and J dropped 4 bases, with 7 bases sitting between them. This CDR3 region has 14 residues. Germline CDR1 SGHRS, CDR2 YFSETQ. The CDR3 DNA is TGCGCCAGCAGCTTGGGACGGGATAATGAAAAACTGTTTTTT. It codes for CASSLGRDNEKLFF. Variable domain in full (rest from reference TRBV5-1 and TRBJ1-4): KAGVTQTPRYLIKTRGQQVTLSCSPISGHRSVSWYQQTPGQGLQFLFEYFSETQRNKGNFPGRFSGRQFSNSRSEMNVSTLELGDSALYLCASSLGRDNEKLFFGSGTQLSVL.